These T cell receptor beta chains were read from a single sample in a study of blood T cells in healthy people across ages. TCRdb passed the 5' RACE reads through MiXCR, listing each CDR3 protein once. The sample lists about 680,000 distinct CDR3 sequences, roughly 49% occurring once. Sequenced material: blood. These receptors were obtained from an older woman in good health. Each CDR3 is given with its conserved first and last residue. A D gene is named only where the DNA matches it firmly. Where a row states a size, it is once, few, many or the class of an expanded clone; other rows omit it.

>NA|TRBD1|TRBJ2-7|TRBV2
TGTGTCAGCCGCCAAGGACAGGGGAGCTACGAGCAGTACTTC
CVSRQGQGSYEQYF
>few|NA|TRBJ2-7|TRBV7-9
TGTGCCAGCAGCACCACACGCGGGGTAACCGACGAGCAGTACTTC
CASSTTRGVTDEQYF
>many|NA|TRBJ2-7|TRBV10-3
TGTGCCATCAGTGAGTCGTTGAGGACCGAGCAGTACTTC
CAISESLRTEQYF
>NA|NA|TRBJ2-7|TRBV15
TGTGCCACCAGCAGAGATTTCGGCCTTTACGAGCAGTACTTC
CATSRDFGLYEQYF
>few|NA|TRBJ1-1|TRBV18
TGTGCCAGCGCTGTAAACACTGAAGCTTTCTTT
CASAVNTEAFF
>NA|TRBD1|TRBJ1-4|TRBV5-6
TGTGCCAGCAGTATTCCGGGACAGGGTGAAAAACTGTTTTTT
CASSIPGQGEKLFF
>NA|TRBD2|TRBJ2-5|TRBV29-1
TGCAGCGTTGATTCGCTAGCGGGAGTGGAGACCCAGTACTTC
CSVDSLAGVETQYF
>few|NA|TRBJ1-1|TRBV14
TGTGCCAGCAGCCGCGTCTTGAACACTGAAGCTTTCTTT
CASSRVLNTEAFF
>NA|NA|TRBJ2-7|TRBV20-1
TGCAGTGCTCTCGGACAGTACGAGCAGTACTTC
CSALGQYEQYF
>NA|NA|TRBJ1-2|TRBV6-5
TGTGCCAGCAGTTACTCGCAGGGTTATGGAGGCTACACCTTC
CASSYSQGYGGYTF
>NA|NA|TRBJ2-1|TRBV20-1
TGCAGTGCTGGACGAGGGCCGGGTAGTAACCATGAGCAGTTCTTC
CSAGRGPGSNHEQFF
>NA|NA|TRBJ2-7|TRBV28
TGTACCAGCAGTGTGGAGGGGAGTTCCTACGAGCAGTACTTC
CTSSVEGSSYEQYF
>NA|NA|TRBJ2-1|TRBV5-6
TGTGCCAGCAGCATTCATGGGGCCTACAATGAGCAGTTCTTC
CASSIHGAYNEQFF
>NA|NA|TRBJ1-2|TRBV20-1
TGCAGTGCTAGAGTGCAGACCCCTAACTATGGCTACACCTTC
CSARVQTPNYGYTF
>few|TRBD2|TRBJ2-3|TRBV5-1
TGCGCCAGCAGCTTGCCGGGGAGGGCAGATACGCAGTATTTT
CASSLPGRADTQYF
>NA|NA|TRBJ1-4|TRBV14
TGTGCCAGCAGCCAAGTTGGAGCTGAAAAACTGTTTTTT
CASSQVGAEKLFF
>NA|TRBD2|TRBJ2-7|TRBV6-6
TGTGCCAGCACCTGGAGTAGCGGGAGTGGTGAGCAGTACTTC
CASTWSSGSGEQYF
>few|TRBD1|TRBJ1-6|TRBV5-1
TGCGCCAGCAGCTTGGGACAGGGGGCGGCTTCACCCCTCCACTTT
CASSLGQGAASPLHF
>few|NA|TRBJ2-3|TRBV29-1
TGCAGCGTTGGGGACATAGATACGCAGTATTTT
CSVGDIDTQYF
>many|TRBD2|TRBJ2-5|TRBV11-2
TGTGCCAGCAGCTACCCATACGGGACTAGCGATCGGGAGCAGTACTTC
CASSYPYGTSDREQYF
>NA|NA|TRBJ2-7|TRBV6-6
TGTGCCAGCAGTTACCAGGGTGCCGAGCAGTACTTC
CASSYQGAEQYF
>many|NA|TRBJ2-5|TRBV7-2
TGTGCCAGCAGCTTAGTCGCGGCGTCGGAGACCCAGTACTTC
CASSLVAASETQYF
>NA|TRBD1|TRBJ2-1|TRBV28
TGTGCCAGCAGTTCGGCCGGGACAGCCAATGAGCAGTTCTTC
CASSSAGTANEQFF
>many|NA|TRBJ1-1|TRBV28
TGTGCCAGCAGAAGGACAGTTGAAGCTTTCTTT
CASRRTVEAFF